The rows below give T cell receptor beta chains drawn from one sample of a study of T cells in Graves' hyperthyroidism and ophthalmopathy. TCRdb reprocessed the multiplex PCR reads with MiXCR, giving one entry per CDR3 protein. This sample has 600,000 to 750,000 distinct CDR3 sequences, with around a sixth found just once. The specimen was blood. These receptors originate from a man aged 50 to 60 with Graves' hyperthyroidism. CDR3s include the opening cysteine and the closing phenylalanine or tryptophan. D genes are given only for firm matches. The listing skips clone size in some rows; elsewhere it reads once, few, many or a size class.

>-|TRBV3-1|many|TRBJ1-1
TGTGCCAGCAGCCAGAGACAGGAGGAAGCTTTCTTT
CASSQRQEEAFF
>TRBD1|TRBV28|-|TRBJ1-4
TGTGCCAGCAGTTTACCCGGGACAGGGGCTGAAAAACTGTTTTTT
CASSLPGTGAEKLFF
>-|TRBV2|few|TRBJ2-7
TGTGCCAGCAGCGCCACGAGGGGTGGCGAGCAGTACTTC
CASSATRGGEQYF
>TRBD2|TRBV11-2|-|TRBJ2-5
TGTGCCAGCAGCCGCAGCGGGGGACGGCAAGAAGAGACCCAGTACTTC
CASSRSGGRQEETQYF
>TRBD1|TRBV25-1|few|TRBJ1-4
TGTGCCAGCAGCAAAGGGTGGACAGGGGTAACTAATGAAAAACTGTTTTTT
CASSKGWTGVTNEKLFF
>-|TRBV6-2/TRBV6-3|many|TRBJ2-3
TGTGCCAGCAGCCCTCACTTGGACGGCACAGATACGCAGTATTTT
CASSPHLDGTDTQYF
>-|TRBV18|-|TRBJ1-1
TGTGCCAGCGCATGGGGGGGGAACACTGAAGCTTTCTTT
CASAWGGNTEAFF
>-|TRBV4-1|-|TRBJ2-7
TGCGCCAGCAGCACGACGGAATCCTACGAGCAGTACTTC
CASSTTESYEQYF
>-|TRBV15|once|TRBJ1-5
TGTGCCACCAGCAGAGACACTAACATGGGAAATCAGCCCCAGCATTTT
CATSRDTNMGNQPQHF
>-|TRBV4-3|few|TRBJ2-7
TGCGCCAGCAGCCAAGTCCCGTCGAACTACGAGCAGTACTTC
CASSQVPSNYEQYF
>-|TRBV24-1|-|TRBJ2-3
TGTGCCACCAGTGATCCTGGCGCGTCCACAGATACGCAGTATTTT
CATSDPGASTDTQYF
>-|TRBV5-1|-|TRBJ2-1
TGCGCCAGCAGCTTGGGCCAAAATCAATACAATGAGCAGTTCTTC
CASSLGQNQYNEQFF
>TRBD2|TRBV12-3/TRBV12-4|many|TRBJ2-7
TGTGCCAGCAGGACCGGGACTAGCTGGTCCTACGAGCAGTACTTC
CASRTGTSWSYEQYF
>-|TRBV24-1|many|TRBJ2-3
TGTGCCACCAGTGATGGTCGATCCACAGATACGCAGTATTTT
CATSDGRSTDTQYF
>TRBD2|TRBV24-1|few|TRBJ2-1
TGTGCCACCAGTGATTTGCAGGTTAGCGGGAGGGCAAATGAGCAGTTCTTC
CATSDLQVSGRANEQFF
>-|TRBV5-1|-|TRBJ1-1
TGCGCCAGCAGCCAATACGGGACGGTGAACACTGAAGCTTTCTTT
CASSQYGTVNTEAFF
>TRBD1|TRBV6-5|many|TRBJ2-7
TGTGCCAGCAGTTACTCGCAGGGACAGGGGAGGCACGAGCAGTACTTC
CASSYSQGQGRHEQYF
>-|TRBV5-1|many|TRBJ1-1
TGCGCCAGCGTATTGGGGTCCACCATGAACACTGAAGCTTTCTTT
CASVLGSTMNTEAFF
>TRBD2|TRBV6-5|many|TRBJ2-5
TGTGCCAGCAGTTACACACTAGCGGAGCTCCAAGAGACCCAGTACTTC
CASSYTLAELQETQYF
>TRBD2|TRBV5-1|many|TRBJ2-7
TGCGCCAGCAGCCAGGGACTAGCGGGAGGGACCTTATACGAGCAGTACTTC
CASSQGLAGGTLYEQYF
>TRBD2|TRBV28|few|TRBJ2-5
TGTGCCAGCAGTCCAGCGGGAGGGCCATTAGAGACCCAGTACTTC
CASSPAGGPLETQYF
>TRBD1|TRBV19|many|TRBJ1-2
TGTGCCAGTAGACCGACAGGGATCTTAACTAACTATGGCTACACCTTC
CASRPTGILTNYGYTF
>-|TRBV5-1|few|TRBJ2-2
TGCGCCAGCAGCTTCGCCACAGGGCGGACCGGGGAGCTGTTTTTT
CASSFATGRTGELFF
>-|TRBV2|many|TRBJ1-5
TGTGCCAGCAGTGTGGAAGAAGGGGGCAATCAGCCCCAGCATTTT
CASSVEEGGNQPQHF
>-|TRBV29-1|-|TRBJ2-3
TGCAGCGGGCTACAGGGCGACACAGATACGCAGTATTTT
CSGLQGDTDTQYF
>TRBD1|TRBV27|many|TRBJ2-1
TGTGCCAGCAGTTTATTGGCTCTACAGGGGACCTACAATGAGCAGTTCTTC
CASSLLALQGTYNEQFF
>TRBD2|TRBV28|-|TRBJ2-7
TGTGCCACAGAGGACCTCGAAGGGAGGGTCCCCTACGAGCAGTACTTC
CATEDLEGRVPYEQYF